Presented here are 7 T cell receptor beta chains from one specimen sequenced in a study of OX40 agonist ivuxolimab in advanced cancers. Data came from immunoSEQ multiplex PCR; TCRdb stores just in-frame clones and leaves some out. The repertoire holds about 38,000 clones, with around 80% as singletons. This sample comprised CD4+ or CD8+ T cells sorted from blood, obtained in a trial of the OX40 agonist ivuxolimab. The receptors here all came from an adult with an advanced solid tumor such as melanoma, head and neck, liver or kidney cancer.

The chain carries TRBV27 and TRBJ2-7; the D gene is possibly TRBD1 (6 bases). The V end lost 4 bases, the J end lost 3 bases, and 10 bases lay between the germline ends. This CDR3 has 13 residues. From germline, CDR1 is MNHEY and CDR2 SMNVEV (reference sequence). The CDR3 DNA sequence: TGTGCCAGCAGTTACTCCAGGGGCTACGAGCAGTACTTC. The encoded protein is CASSYSRGYEQYF.

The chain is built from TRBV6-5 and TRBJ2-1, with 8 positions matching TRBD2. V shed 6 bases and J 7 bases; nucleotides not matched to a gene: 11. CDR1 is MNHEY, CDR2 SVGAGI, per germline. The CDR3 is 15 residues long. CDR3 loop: CASSPLGSGKNEQFF. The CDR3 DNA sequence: TGTGCCAGCAGCCCCTTGGGTAGCGGGAAAAATGAGCAGTTCTTC.

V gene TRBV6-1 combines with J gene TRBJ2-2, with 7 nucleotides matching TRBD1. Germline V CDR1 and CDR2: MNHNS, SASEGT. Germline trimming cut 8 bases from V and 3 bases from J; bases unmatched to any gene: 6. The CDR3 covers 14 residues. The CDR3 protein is CASDTGDHTGELFF. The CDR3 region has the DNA TGTGCCAGCGATACAGGGGACCACACCGGGGAGCTGTTTTTT.

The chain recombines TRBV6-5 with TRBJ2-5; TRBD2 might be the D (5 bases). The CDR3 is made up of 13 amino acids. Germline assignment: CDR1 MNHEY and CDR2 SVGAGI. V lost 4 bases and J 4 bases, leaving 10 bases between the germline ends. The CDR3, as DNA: TGTGCCAGCAGTTCTACTAGAAGAGAGACCCAGTACTTC. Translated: CASSSTRRETQYF.

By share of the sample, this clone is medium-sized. The CDR3 DNA reads TGTGCCAGCAGTGAATGGCGGACGGTGAACACTGAAGCTTTCTTT. Protein product: CASSEWRTVNTEAFF. The chain uses TRBV2 and TRBJ1-1; D ambiguous. The V and J ends lost 2 bases and 0 bases respectively, with 10 bases between them. The CDR3 extends over 15 amino acids. Germline values: CDR1 SNHLY, CDR2 FYNNEI.

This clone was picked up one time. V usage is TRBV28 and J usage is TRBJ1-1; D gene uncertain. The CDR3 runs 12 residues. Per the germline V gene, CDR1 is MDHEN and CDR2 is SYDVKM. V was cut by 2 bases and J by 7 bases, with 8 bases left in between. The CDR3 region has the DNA TGTGCCAGCAGTTTACTCGGTAATGAAGCTTTCTTT. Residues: CASSLLGNEAFF.

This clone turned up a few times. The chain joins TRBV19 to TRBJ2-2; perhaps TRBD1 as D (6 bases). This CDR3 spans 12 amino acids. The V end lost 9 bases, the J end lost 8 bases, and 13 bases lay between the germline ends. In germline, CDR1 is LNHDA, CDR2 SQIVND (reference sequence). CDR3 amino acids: CASKQGIGELFF. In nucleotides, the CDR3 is TGTGCCAGCAAACAGGGAATTGGGGAGCTGTTTTTT.